This entry lists 29 T cell receptor beta chains sequenced from one sample in a study of shared clonotypes between healthy human individuals. Libraries were prepared by immunoSEQ multiplex PCR; TCRdb keeps only in-frame clonotypes and omits some of them. The table records 600,000 or so clones, nearly 98% of them present only once. The naive CD8 subset, CD45RO-negative cells positively selected for CCR7, excluded terminally differentiated effector memory CD45RA+ cells. Material: naive CD8+ T cells sorted from blood. The receptors were sampled from a man aged 25 to 40 in good health.

The CDR3 loop reads CATSRAGTSGRNEQFF. The CDR3, as DNA: TGTGCCACCAGCAGAGCCGGGACTAGCGGGAGGAATGAGCAGTTCTTC. The gene calls are TRBV15 and TRBJ2-1, with TRBD2 matching 15 bases. CDR3 length equals 16 residues. Germline V lookup: CDR1 LNHNV, CDR2 YYDKDF (reference sequence). V was clipped by 1 base and J by 7 bases; unmatched bases: 2.

CDR3 sequence reads: CASSLGTGRSYEQYF. In nucleotides, the CDR3 is TGCGCCAGCAGCCTAGGAACCGGCCGCTCCTACGAGCAGTACTTC. The chain is built from TRBV4-3 and TRBJ2-7; D ambiguous. Germline V lookup: CDR1 LGHNA, CDR2 YSLEER. The CDR3 consists of 15 residues. Trimming removed 4 bases from V and 0 bases from J, with 13 bases in between.

The CDR3 spells CASSSTSLNQPQHF. The CDR3 coding sequence is TGTGCCAGCAGCTCAACCTCCCTTAATCAGCCCCAGCATTTT. The V and J genes are TRBV5-6 and TRBJ1-5; no clear D gene. Trimming shortened V by 3 bases and J by 4 bases, and 11 bases separated the two germline ends. This CDR3 comprises 14 residues. Germline loops: CDR1 SGHDT, CDR2 YYEEEE.

This chain's CDR3 is CASRGQGAVEQYF. CDR3 DNA: TGTGCCAGCAGGGGACAGGGTGCGGTCGAGCAGTACTTC. The rearrangement uses TRBV28 and TRBJ2-7; 9 bases are a match to TRBD1. The CDR3 runs 13 residues. The ends lost 6 bases at V and 6 bases at J; junction bases unmatched: 6. Germline CDR1 MDHEN, CDR2 SYDVKM.

The genes are TRBV19 and TRBJ2-5; D remains unclear. The CDR3 consists of 14 residues. Trimming pared 10 bases from V and 0 bases from J, leaving 15 bases between. In germline, CDR1 is LNHDA, CDR2 SQIVND (reference sequence). The CDR3 is CATQDGPYQETQYF. Written as DNA, the CDR3 is TGTGCCACCCAGGACGGCCCTTACCAAGAGACCCAGTACTTC.

This clone was seen just once. J is TRBJ2-1 and V is TRBV9; tentative D call: TRBD2 (5 bases). V lost 2 bases to trimming and J lost 1 base, with 16 bases between them. Germline values: CDR1 SGDLS, CDR2 YYNGEE. This CDR3 region has 17 residues. CDR3 bases: TGTGCCAGCAGCGTGGCGGAAGAGGGAAGGTCCTACAATGAGCAGTTCTTC. Translated: CASSVAEEGRSYNEQFF.

V and J are TRBV9 and TRBJ1-1, with D unresolved. With 0 bases removed from V and 8 bases from J, the gap between germline ends came to 14 bases. The CDR3 is 14 residues long. Germline V gene lookup returns CDR1 SGDLS and CDR2 YYNGEE. CDR3 coding DNA: TGTGCCAGCAGCGTAGGGTCAGGCGGAAGCGAAGCTTTCTTT. This gives the protein CASSVGSGGSEAFF. Together with reference TRBV9 and TRBJ1-1, the CDR3 gives the full variable domain: DSGVTQTPKHLITATGQRVTLRCSPRSGDLSVYWYQQSLDQGLQFLIQYYNGEERAKGNILERFSAQQFPDLHSELNLSSLELGDSALYFCASSVGSGGSEAFFGQGTRLTVV.

The rearrangement links TRBV27 to TRBJ2-7; 7 bases match TRBD1. Germline CDR1 MNHEY, CDR2 SMNVEV (reference sequence). The junction had 4 bases not matched to a gene; V was cut back by 2 bases and J by 0 bases. This CDR3 is built from 15 residues. The CDR3 nucleotides read TGTGCCAGCAGTTTAAAGGGGGCAAGCTCCTACGAGCAGTACTTC. Its translation is CASSLKGASSYEQYF.

This clone was counted a single time. V is TRBV9 and J is TRBJ2-7; maybe TRBD2 (5 bases). This CDR3 contains 14 residues. Germline-derived CDR1 and CDR2 are SGDLS and YYNGEE. V was trimmed by 0 bases and J by 2 bases, leaving 9 bases between them. CDR3 loop: CASSVDGNTYEQYF. CDR3 DNA: TGTGCCAGCAGCGTAGACGGGAATACCTACGAGCAGTACTTC.

The chain combines TRBV7-6 with TRBJ2-3; D ambiguous. With 5 bases removed from V and 2 bases from J, the gap between germline ends came to 8 bases. CDR3 length: 13 amino acids. Germline V gives CDR1 SGHVS, CDR2 FNYEAQ. The CDR3 sequence: CASSPKNTDTQYF. For the CDR3, the DNA is TGTGCCAGCAGCCCTAAGAACACAGATACGCAGTATTTT.

The chain carries TRBV15 and TRBJ1-5, with a tentative D call TRBD1 (5 bases). Germline V lookup: CDR1 LNHNV, CDR2 YYDKDF (reference sequence). Deletions cut 0 bases from V and 5 bases from J, with 17 bases between. The CDR3 is made up of 17 amino acids. The chain's CDR3 is CATSRDLVGLGDQPQHF. DNA of the CDR3: TGTGCCACCAGCAGAGATCTGGTGGGGCTGGGGGATCAGCCCCAGCATTTT.

The rearrangement uses TRBV27 and TRBJ2-1; a weak D match, TRBD2 (6 bases). Germline V gene lookup returns CDR1 MNHEY and CDR2 SMNVEV (reference sequence). Trimming stripped 5 bases from V and 3 bases from J, with 14 bases between. This CDR3 contains 15 residues. The CDR3 loop is CASSLGGTVYNEQFF. CDR3 in DNA: TGTGCCAGCAGTCTCGGAGGGACCGTCTACAATGAGCAGTTCTTC.

A remark on this clone: This specimen includes other DNA sequences encoding the same CDR3. The CDR3 is CASSFGANTEAFF. CDR3 DNA sequence: TGTGCCAGCAGTTTTGGGGCTAACACTGAAGCTTTCTTT. The rearrangement joins TRBV27 to TRBJ1-1, with D possibly being TRBD1 (5 bases). The CDR3 has 13 residues. The germline gives CDR1 MNHEY, CDR2 SMNVEV (reference sequence). Trimming took off 3 bases at V and 2 bases at J, with 7 bases between the two ends.

J is TRBJ2-3 and V is TRBV11-2, with 7 bases identical to TRBD2. The CDR3 is 15 amino acids. Per germline, CDR1 SGHAT and CDR2 FQNNGV. V lost 1 base to trimming and J lost 4 bases; unmatched junction nucleotides: 5. Written as DNA, the CDR3 is TGTGCCAGCAGCTTAGGCGGGAGAGGGCCAGATACGCAGTATTTT. This encodes CASSLGGRGPDTQYF.

CDR3 nucleotides: TGTGCCAGCAGTTTAAAGGAGGGGGGAGTCAAAAACATTCAGTACTTC. Its translation: CASSLKEGGVKNIQYF. The chain couples TRBV27 to TRBJ2-4; D possibly uses TRBD1 or TRBD2 (6 bases each). Germline V lookup: CDR1 MNHEY, CDR2 SMNVEV (reference sequence). The CDR3 runs 16 residues. Trimming took off 2 bases at V and 3 bases at J, with 14 bases between the two ends.

V is TRBV6-9 and J is TRBJ2-2; 10 bases fit TRBD2. Trimming cost V 6 bases and J 4 bases; bases outside gene matches: 8. Germline V gene lookup returns CDR1 MNHGY and CDR2 SVAAGI. The CDR3 spans 16 residues. CDR3 in amino acids: CASSYLAGDPTGELFF. The DNA for the CDR3 is TGTGCCAGCAGCTACCTAGCGGGAGATCCCACCGGGGAGCTGTTTTTT.

The rearrangement uses TRBV6-1 and TRBJ2-7, with 7 bases that match TRBD2. Germline assignment: CDR1 MNHNS and CDR2 SASEGT. After removal of 6 bases from V and 2 bases from J, the junction contained 4 bases not matched to a gene. The CDR3 length is 13 residues. CDR3 DNA sequence: TGTGCCAGCAGCCTAGCGGTTACCTACGAGCAGTACTTC. It yields the protein CASSLAVTYEQYF.

CDR3: CASSILQGYGELFF. CDR3 DNA sequence: TGTGCCAGTAGTATACTTCAAGGATACGGGGAGCTGTTTTTT. The V and J genes are TRBV19 and TRBJ2-2; D ambiguous. Trimming stripped 2 bases from V and 7 bases from J, with 11 bases between. Germline CDR1 is LNHDA and CDR2 is SQIVND (reference sequence). The CDR3 sequence is 14 residues long. Complete variable domain (other parts from reference TRBV19 and TRBJ2-2): DGGITQSPKYLFRKEGQNVTLSCEQNLNHDAMYWYRQDPGQGLRLIYYSQIVNDFQKGDIAEGYSVSREKKESFPLTVTSAQKNPTAFYLCASSILQGYGELFFGEGSRLTVL.

The V and J genes are TRBV28 and TRBJ1-5; TRBD1 is a possible D gene (5 bases). The CDR3 contains 15 residues. Germline assignment: CDR1 MDHEN and CDR2 SYDVKM. The V end was cut by 6 bases, the J end by 5 bases, with 17 bases between. This CDR3 is CASRWITRDDQPQHF. The CDR3 nucleotides read TGTGCCAGCAGGTGGATTACCAGGGACGATCAGCCCCAGCATTTT.

The gene calls are TRBV9 and TRBJ1-1; D perhaps matches TRBD1 (6 bases). Trimming stripped 3 bases from V and 4 bases from J, with 13 bases between. Looked up from germline, CDR1 is SGDLS and CDR2 is YYNGEE. This CDR3 comprises 14 residues. DNA of the CDR3: TGTGCCAGCAGCGCAGGGGTTATTGCCACTGAAGCTTTCTTT. This sequence encodes CASSAGVIATEAFF.

To note about this clone: Germline and junction disagree at one end, which may indicate a read error. The CDR3 loop is CASSRIDRGQETQYF. The CDR3, as DNA: TGTGCTAGCAGTCGGATAGACCGCGGACAAGAGACCCAGTACTTC. The rearrangement links TRBV7-7 to TRBJ2-5; D not certain. The CDR3 is 15 residues long. Germline assignment: CDR1 SSHAT and CDR2 FNYEAQ (reference sequence).

The chain combines TRBV28 with TRBJ2-5; D gene uncertain. CDR1 MDHEN and CDR2 SYDVKM come from the germline V gene. The CDR3 is 16 residues long. V lost 4 bases, J lost 2 bases, and 17 bases lay in between. CDR3 amino acids: CASSSGESRSQETQYF. In DNA form, the CDR3 reads TGTGCCAGCAGTTCTGGTGAATCCAGGTCACAAGAGACCCAGTACTTC.

The chain joins TRBV9 to TRBJ2-2; 14 bases map to TRBD2. V was pared by 4 bases and J by 5 bases, with 4 bases of the junction left unmatched. There are 16 residues in the CDR3. Germline V CDR1 and CDR2: SGDLS, YYNGEE. The CDR3 sequence: CASSLRTSGRTGELFF. In DNA, the CDR3 is TGTGCCAGCAGCCTGAGGACTAGCGGGAGGACCGGGGAGCTGTTTTTT. The full variable domain, completed using reference TRBV9 and TRBJ2-2, is DSGVTQTPKHLITATGQRVTLRCSPRSGDLSVYWYQQSLDQGLQFLIQYYNGEERAKGNILERFSAQQFPDLHSELNLSSLELGDSALYFCASSLRTSGRTGELFFGEGSRLTVL.

The chain joins TRBV30 to TRBJ2-1; D is unclear. This CDR3 comprises 13 residues. Germline assignment: CDR1 GTSNPN and CDR2 SVGIG (reference sequence). V dropped 0 bases and J dropped 7 bases, with 10 bases sitting between them. This CDR3 reads CAWSVLNGNEQFF. The CDR3 DNA reads as TGTGCCTGGAGTGTACTTAACGGTAATGAGCAGTTCTTC.

The chain joins TRBV7-8 to TRBJ2-2; D gene unclear. V was pared by 4 bases and J by 4 bases, with 10 bases between. Germline CDR1 is SGHVS and CDR2 is FQNEAQ. The CDR3 contains 14 residues. CDR3 amino acids: CASSSRVGTGELFF. CDR3 in DNA: TGTGCCAGCAGCTCCCGGGTCGGCACCGGGGAGCTGTTTTTT.

The V gene is TRBV6-1, the J gene TRBJ2-7, with D hard to call. The ends were cut back, 1 base at V and 7 bases at J, with 11 bases in the middle. Germline V lookup: CDR1 MNHNS, CDR2 SASEGT. The CDR3 is 13 residues long. The CDR3 nucleotides are TGTGCCAGCAGTGAAGAGGTGGCCCGGGAGCAGTACTTC. It yields the protein CASSEEVAREQYF.

The chain is built from TRBV1 and TRBJ1-2; the table calls TRBD1, which could not be checked here. TRBV1 counts as a pseudogene. This CDR3 contains 12 residues. The CDR3 DNA is TGCACCAGCAGCAGACGACAGGGGGGCTACACCTTC. Translating gives CTSSRRQGGYTF.

The chain employs TRBV7-2 and TRBJ2-1; tentatively, D is TRBD2 (6 bases). The germline V and J ends were trimmed by 1 base and 4 bases, with 14 bases remaining between them. CDR3 length: 16 residues. The germline CDR1 and CDR2 sequences are SGHTA and FQGNSA. Here the CDR3 DNA reads TGTGCCAGCAGCTTAGGAGGTGGGGGGAAATACAATGAGCAGTTCTTC. It codes for CASSLGGGGKYNEQFF.

This clone was counted once. This chain connects TRBV29-1 to TRBJ2-7, with D tentatively TRBD2 (7 bases). The germline CDR1 and CDR2 sequences are SQVTM and ANQGSEA. With 4 bases removed from V and 2 bases from J, the gap between germline ends came to 15 bases. CDR3 size: 14 residues. The CDR3 protein is CSVGGGRYPYEQYF. The DNA for the CDR3 is TGCAGCGTTGGCGGGGGCCGGTACCCCTACGAGCAGTACTTC.